The present TCR beta chain was sequenced within a study of CD8 T cells in Susac syndrome. Random-hexamer reverse transcription was applied to about 0.45 to 1 ug RNA. The CDR3 of TCR beta was amplified by immunoSEQ multiplex PCR across 54 Vbeta and 13 Jbeta. MiXCR was run by TCRdb on the immunoSEQ multiplex PCR reads, yielding one entry per CDR3 protein. The table records roughly 400,000 distinct CDR3 sequences, more than 80% of them present only once. This CDR3 spans 14 amino acids. Details on this clonotype: Relative to the germline gene, one junction end is altered; a read error may explain this.

From blood CD8+ and CD4+ T cells, TCR beta sequences were generated. The multiple sclerosis control group comprised treatment-naive patients with stable or active relapsing-remitting disease. The CD8+ and CD4+ T cells were negatively isolated, with the TEMRA cells enriched by FACS. The receptor was isolated from a human donor with multiple sclerosis. Input material: CD8+ T cells from PBMCs. J is TRBJ1-1 and V is TRBV12-3 or TRBV12-4; unclear D gene. The CDR3 spells CASSFRHLKTEAFF. CDR3 DNA: TGTGCCAGCAGTTTTAGGCACCTGAAGACTGAAGCTTTCTTT.